This record looks at one T cell receptor beta chain sequence and its context. As yet, its antigen is unknown. This entry comes from a study of T cell responses to AZD1222 COVID-19 vaccine. Study results and limitations: It should be noted that donors were predominantly white British and more often female, and clonal diversity was possibly underestimated. In all cases, repertoires were sampled only after the peak T cell response.

The CDR3 loop spans 13 amino acids. Trimming stripped 8 bases from V and 0 bases from J, with 7 bases between. The germline V gene encodes CDR1 MNHNY and CDR2 SVGAGI (reference sequence). Clones were read by immunoSEQ multiplex PCR, and TCRdb kept only the in-frame ones, dropping some. The table has some 150,000 clones, over 85% seen once. The receptor was isolated from an adult in good health. Source: peripheral blood, taken on day 0 of AZD1222 vaccination. J is TRBJ2-2 and V is TRBV6-6; D is unresolved. CDR3 bases: TGTGCCAGCGCTACGGCGAACACCGGGGAGCTGTTTTTT. It is translated as CASATANTGELFF.